This paragraph covers one T cell receptor (beta chain) sequence. V was clipped by 0 bases and J by 0 bases, with 9 bases between them. Germline values: CDR1 MNHEY, CDR2 SVGAGI. The length of the CDR3 is 16 residues. The sample comes from a study of blood T cell repertoires in COVID-19. The wider study: Samples came from the United States, Italy and Spain, spanning acute and convalescent COVID-19. T cells, B-cell-depleted T cells, or PBMCs provided the cDNA or gDNA that served as material.

Per the authors' pipeline: Amplifying reference gene primers gave estimates of nucleated cell counts. The protocol was immunoSEQ multiplex PCR, while the TCRdb copy is restricted to in-frame clones and leaves out a portion. That table is the source of V, J and clone size, and D and trimming were worked out from the DNA. The top ten hold less than 4.5% of the sample, which has around 260,000 clones, roughly 86% seen once. The V and J genes are TRBV6-5 and TRBJ1-5; D perhaps matches TRBD1 (6 bases). Sequencing was done on a sample of peripheral blood. This sequence was found in a young man with active or convalescent COVID-19. The CDR3 here is CASSYSRTASNQPQHF. In DNA, the CDR3 is TGTGCCAGCAGTTACTCTCGGACAGCTAGCAATCAGCCCCAGCATTTT.